This TCR beta chain is from a study of T cell responses to AZD1222 COVID-19 vaccine. This CDR3 contains 16 residues. CDR1 SEHNR and CDR2 FQNEAQ come from the germline V gene (reference sequence). With 4 bases clipped from V and 1 base from J, the junction kept 7 bases outside the gene matches. Profiling relied on immunoSEQ multiplex PCR, and the TCRdb table lists in-frame clones only, not all of them. In the table there are approximately 200,000 clones, approximately 95% of which are singletons. The sequencing here drew on peripheral blood, taken 28 days after the second AZD1222 dose. This clonotype originated in an adult who received the AZD1222 COVID-19 vaccine. V usage is TRBV7-9 and J usage is TRBJ2-4, with 7 bases identical to TRBD1. CDR3: CASSSQTGMAKNIQYF. The CDR3, as DNA: TGTGCCAGCAGCTCCCAGACAGGGATGGCCAAAAACATTCAGTACTTC.